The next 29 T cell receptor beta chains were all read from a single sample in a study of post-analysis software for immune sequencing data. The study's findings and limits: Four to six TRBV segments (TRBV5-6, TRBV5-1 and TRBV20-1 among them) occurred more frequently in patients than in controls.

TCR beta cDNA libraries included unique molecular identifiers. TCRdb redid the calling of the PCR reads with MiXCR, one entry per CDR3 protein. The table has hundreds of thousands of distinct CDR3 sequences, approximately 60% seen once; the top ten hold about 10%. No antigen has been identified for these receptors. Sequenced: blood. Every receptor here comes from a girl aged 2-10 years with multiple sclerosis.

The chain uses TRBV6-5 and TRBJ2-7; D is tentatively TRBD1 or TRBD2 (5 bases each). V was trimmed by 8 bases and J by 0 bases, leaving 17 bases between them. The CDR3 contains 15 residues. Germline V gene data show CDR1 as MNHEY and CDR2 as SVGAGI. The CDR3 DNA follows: TGTGCCAGCGGACAAGGCGCTAGCACCTCCTACGAGCAGTACTTC. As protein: CASGQGASTSYEQYF.

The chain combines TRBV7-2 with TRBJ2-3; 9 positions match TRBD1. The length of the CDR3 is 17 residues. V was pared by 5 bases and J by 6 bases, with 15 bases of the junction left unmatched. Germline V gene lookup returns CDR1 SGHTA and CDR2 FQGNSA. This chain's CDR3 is CASSPLGGQGRRDTQYF. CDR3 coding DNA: TGTGCCAGCAGCCCGCTCGGCGGACAGGGGAGGAGGGATACGCAGTATTTT. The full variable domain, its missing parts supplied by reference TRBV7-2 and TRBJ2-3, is GAGVSQSPSNKVTEKGKDVELRCDPISGHTALYWYRQSLGQGLEFLIYFQGNSAPDKSGLPSDRFSAERTGGSVSTLTIQRTQQEDSAVYLCASSPLGGQGRRDTQYFGPGTRLTVL.

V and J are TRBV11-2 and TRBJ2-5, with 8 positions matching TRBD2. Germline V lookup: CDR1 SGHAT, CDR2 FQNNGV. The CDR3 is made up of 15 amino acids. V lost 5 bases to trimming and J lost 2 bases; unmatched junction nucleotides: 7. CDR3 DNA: TGTGCCAGCAGCCTAACCTTAGCGGGGCAAGAGACCCAGTACTTC. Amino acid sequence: CASSLTLAGQETQYF.

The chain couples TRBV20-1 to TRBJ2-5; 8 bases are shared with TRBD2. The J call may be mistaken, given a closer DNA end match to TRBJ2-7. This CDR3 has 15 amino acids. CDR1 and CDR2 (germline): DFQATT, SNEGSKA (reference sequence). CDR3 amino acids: CSARVLRAGGYEQYF. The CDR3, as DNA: TGCAGTGCTAGAGTGTTAAGGGCGGGGGGCTACGAGCAGTACTTC.

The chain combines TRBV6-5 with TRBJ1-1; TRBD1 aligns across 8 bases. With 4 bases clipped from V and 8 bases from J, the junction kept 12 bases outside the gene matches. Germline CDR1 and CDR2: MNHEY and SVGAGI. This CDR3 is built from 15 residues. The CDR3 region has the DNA TGTGCCAGCAGTTCTCATGGACAGGGCCCCCTGGAAGCTTTCTTT. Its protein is CASSSHGQGPLEAFF.

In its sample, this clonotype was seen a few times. The CDR3 DNA follows: TGTGCCAGCAGCGGAGCCCGGGACGGCGGACTATATGGCTACACCTTC. It translates to CASSGARDGGLYGYTF. The V and J genes are TRBV7-9 and TRBJ1-2; D possibly corresponds to TRBD1 (5 bases). Germline CDR1 is SEHNR and CDR2 is FQNEAQ (reference sequence). The CDR3 is 16 amino acids. Trimming removed 5 bases from V and 5 bases from J, with 21 bases in between.

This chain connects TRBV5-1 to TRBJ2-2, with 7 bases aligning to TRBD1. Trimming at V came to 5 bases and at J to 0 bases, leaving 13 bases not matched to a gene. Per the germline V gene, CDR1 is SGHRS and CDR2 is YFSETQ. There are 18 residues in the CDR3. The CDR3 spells CASSFGSWGQSNTGELFF. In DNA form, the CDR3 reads TGCGCCAGCAGTTTTGGGTCATGGGGACAGTCGAACACCGGGGAGCTGTTTTTT.

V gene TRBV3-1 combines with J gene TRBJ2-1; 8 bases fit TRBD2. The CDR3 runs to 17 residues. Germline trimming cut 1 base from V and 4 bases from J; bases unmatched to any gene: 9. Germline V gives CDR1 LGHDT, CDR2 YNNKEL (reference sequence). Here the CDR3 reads CASSQVLEVAGYNEQFF. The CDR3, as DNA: TGTGCCAGCAGCCAAGTACTGGAGGTAGCGGGGTACAATGAGCAGTTCTTC.

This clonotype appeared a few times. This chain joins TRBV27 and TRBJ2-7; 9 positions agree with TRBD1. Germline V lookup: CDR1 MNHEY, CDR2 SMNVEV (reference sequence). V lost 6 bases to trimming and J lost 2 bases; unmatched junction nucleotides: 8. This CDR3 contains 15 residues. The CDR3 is CASRGPGQGTYEQYF. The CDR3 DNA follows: TGTGCCAGCAGGGGACCGGGACAGGGAACCTACGAGCAGTACTTC.

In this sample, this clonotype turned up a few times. DNA for the CDR3: TGTGCCAGCAGGGAGGGTCCCGCCCCCCACAATGAGCAGTTCTTC. Amino acids: CASREGPAPHNEQFF. The chain has TRBV7-9 and TRBJ2-1; D is possibly TRBD2 (6 bases). Deletions cut 6 bases from V and 5 bases from J, with 17 bases between. Germline V lookup: CDR1 SEHNR, CDR2 FQNEAQ (reference sequence). CDR3 length: 15 amino acids.

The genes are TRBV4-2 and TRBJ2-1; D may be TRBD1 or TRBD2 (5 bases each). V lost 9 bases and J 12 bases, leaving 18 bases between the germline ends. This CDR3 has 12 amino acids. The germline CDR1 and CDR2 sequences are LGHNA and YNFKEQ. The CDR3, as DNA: TGTGCCAGTGGGGACGAAGAGACGGTGCAGTTCTTC. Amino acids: CASGDEETVQFF.

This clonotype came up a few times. The CDR3 DNA sequence: TGTGCCAGCAGTTACTCGACCGGTAGGATGGAGACCCAGTACTTC. Translated, it gives CASSYSTGRMETQYF. V usage is TRBV6-5 and J usage is TRBJ2-5, with D uncertain. Trimming pared 0 bases from V and 5 bases from J, leaving 13 bases between. The CDR3 extends over 15 amino acids. Germline CDR1 reads MNHEY; CDR2 reads SVGAGI.

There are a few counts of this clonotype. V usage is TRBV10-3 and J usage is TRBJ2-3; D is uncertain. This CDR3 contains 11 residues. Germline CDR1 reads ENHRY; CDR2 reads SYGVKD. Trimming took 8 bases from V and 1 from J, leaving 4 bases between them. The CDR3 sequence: CAIGGTDTQYF. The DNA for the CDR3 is TGTGCCATCGGTGGCACAGATACGCAGTATTTT.

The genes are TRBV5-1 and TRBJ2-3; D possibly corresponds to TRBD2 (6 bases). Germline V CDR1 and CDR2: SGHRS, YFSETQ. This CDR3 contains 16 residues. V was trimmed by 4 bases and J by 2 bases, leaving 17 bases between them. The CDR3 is CASSPGLSPYTDTQYF. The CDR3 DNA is TGCGCCAGCAGCCCGGGACTCAGTCCTTACACAGATACGCAGTATTTT.

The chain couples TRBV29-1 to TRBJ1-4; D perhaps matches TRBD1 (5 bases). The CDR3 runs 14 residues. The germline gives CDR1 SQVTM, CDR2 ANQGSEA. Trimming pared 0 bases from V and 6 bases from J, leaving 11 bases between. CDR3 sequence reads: CSVEDLGGDEKLFF. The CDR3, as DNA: TGCAGCGTTGAAGATCTAGGAGGGGATGAAAAACTGTTTTTT.

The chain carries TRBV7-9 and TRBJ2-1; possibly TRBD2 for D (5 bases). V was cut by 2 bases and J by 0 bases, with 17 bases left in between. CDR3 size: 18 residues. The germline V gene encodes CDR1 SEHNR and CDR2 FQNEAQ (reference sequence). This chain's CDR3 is CASSLIPLPGSSYNEQFF. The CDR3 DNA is TGTGCCAGCAGCTTAATACCTCTTCCGGGGAGCTCCTACAATGAGCAGTTCTTC.

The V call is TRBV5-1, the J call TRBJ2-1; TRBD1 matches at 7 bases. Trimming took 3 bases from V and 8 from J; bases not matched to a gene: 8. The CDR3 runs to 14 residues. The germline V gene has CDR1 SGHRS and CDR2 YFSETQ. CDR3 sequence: CASSYHRGGDEQFF. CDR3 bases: TGCGCCAGCAGCTACCACAGGGGCGGCGATGAGCAGTTCTTC.

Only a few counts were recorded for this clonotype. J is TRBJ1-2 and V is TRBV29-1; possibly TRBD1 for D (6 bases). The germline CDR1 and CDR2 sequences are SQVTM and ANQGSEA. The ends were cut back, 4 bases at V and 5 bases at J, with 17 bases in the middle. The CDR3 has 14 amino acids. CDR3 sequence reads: CSVALLSGDYGYTF. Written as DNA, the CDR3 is TGCAGCGTTGCCTTATTATCAGGGGATTATGGCTACACCTTC.

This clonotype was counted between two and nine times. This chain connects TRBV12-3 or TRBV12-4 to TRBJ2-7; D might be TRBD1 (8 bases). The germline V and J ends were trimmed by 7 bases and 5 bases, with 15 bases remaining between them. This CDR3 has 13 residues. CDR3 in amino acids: CASTGRTGNEQYF. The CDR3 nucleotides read TGTGCCAGCACCGGGAGGACAGGGAACGAGCAGTACTTC.

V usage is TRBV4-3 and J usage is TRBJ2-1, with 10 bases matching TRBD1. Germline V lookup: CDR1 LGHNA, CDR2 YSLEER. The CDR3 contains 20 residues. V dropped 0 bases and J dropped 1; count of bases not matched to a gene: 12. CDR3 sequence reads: CASSQDLRTGGFVSYNEQFF. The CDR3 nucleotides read TGCGCCAGCAGCCAAGATCTGCGGACAGGGGGGTTCGTTTCCTACAATGAGCAGTTCTTC.

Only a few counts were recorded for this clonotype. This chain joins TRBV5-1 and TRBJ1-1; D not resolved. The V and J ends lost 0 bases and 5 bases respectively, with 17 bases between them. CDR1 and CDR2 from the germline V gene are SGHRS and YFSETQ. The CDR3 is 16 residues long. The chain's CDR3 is CASSLEGRQYGTEAFF. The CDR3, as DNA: TGCGCCAGCAGCTTGGAGGGCAGGCAATACGGGACTGAAGCTTTCTTT.

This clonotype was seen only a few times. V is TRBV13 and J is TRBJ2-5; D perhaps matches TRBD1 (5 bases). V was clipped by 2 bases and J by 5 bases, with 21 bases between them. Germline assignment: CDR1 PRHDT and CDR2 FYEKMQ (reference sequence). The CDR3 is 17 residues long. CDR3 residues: CASSLRGARALRETQYF. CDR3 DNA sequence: TGTGCCAGCAGCTTAAGGGGCGCACGGGCTCTCCGGGAGACCCAGTACTTC.

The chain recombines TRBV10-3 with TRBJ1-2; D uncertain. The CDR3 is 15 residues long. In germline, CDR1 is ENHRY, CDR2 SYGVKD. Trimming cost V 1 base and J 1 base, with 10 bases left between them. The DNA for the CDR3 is TGTGCCATCAGTGAGTACCCTGGCGTTAACTATGGCTACACCTTC. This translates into CAISEYPGVNYGYTF.

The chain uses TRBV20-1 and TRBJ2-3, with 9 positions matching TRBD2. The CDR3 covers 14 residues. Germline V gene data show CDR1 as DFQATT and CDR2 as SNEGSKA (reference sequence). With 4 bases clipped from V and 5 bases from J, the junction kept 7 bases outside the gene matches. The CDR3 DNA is TGCAGTGCTAAAGCGGGACTAGCCATAGATACGCAGTATTTT. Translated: CSAKAGLAIDTQYF.

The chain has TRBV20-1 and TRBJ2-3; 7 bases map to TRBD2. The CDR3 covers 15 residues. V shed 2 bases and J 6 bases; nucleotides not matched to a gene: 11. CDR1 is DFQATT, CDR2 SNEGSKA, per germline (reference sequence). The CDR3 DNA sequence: TGCAGTGCTAGACCCGGGGAGGGAGCAGCGGATACGCAGTATTTT. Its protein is CSARPGEGAADTQYF.

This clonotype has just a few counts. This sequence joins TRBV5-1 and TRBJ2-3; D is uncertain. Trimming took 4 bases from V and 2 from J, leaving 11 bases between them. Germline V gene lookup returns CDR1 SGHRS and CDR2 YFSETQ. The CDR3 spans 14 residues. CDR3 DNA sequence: TGCGCCAGCAGCCCTCTAGGTTTCACAGATACGCAGTATTTT. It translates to CASSPLGFTDTQYF.

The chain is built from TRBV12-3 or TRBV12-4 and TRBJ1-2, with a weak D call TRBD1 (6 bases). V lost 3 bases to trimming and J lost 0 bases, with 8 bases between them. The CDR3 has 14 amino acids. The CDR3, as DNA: TGTGCCAGCAGTTTCAGGGGACCTAACTATGGCTACACCTTC. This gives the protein CASSFRGPNYGYTF.

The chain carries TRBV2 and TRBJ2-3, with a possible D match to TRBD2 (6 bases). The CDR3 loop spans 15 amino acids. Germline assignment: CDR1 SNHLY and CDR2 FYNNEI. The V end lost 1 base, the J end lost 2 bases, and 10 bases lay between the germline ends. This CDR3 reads CASSEVGLPTDTQYF. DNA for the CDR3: TGTGCCAGCAGTGAAGTGGGACTCCCCACAGATACGCAGTATTTT.

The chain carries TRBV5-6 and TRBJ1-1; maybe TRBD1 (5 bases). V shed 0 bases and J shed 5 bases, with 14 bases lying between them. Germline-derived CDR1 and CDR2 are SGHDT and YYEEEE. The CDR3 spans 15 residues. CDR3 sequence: CASSLDRGGGTEAFF. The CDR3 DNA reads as TGTGCCAGCAGCTTGGATAGGGGTGGAGGGACTGAAGCTTTCTTT.